This T cell receptor beta chain is drawn from a study of blood T cell repertoires in COVID-19. Study-wide background: COVID-19 samples from acute and convalescent phases originated in the United States, Italy and Spain. The cDNA or gDNA used as material had been derived from T cells, B-cell-depleted T cells, or PBMCs.

The CDR3 is 12 amino acids. Trimming left V 3 bases short and J 15 bases short, with 15 bases between. Authors' processing steps: Estimation of nucleated cell counts was performed using reference gene primer amplification. Method: immunoSEQ multiplex PCR; TCRdb's copy keeps in-frame clones and lacks some. D and trimming come from the DNA, and the V and J calls and clone size come from that table. The sample includes over 150,000 clones, approximately 83% seen only once; the top ten take 29%. This chain uses TRBV12-3 or TRBV12-4 with TRBJ2-1; D is perhaps TRBD2 (5 bases). This receptor was identified in a woman aged 55-70 years with acute or convalescent COVID-19. The sample taken for sequencing was peripheral blood. Here the CDR3 DNA reads TGTGCCAGCAGTTTGGCGTACATGCGGGCGTTCTTC. Encoded protein: CASSLAYMRAFF.